This T cell receptor beta chain was identified in a study of blood T cell repertoires in COVID-19. Turning to the study itself: Material from acute and convalescent COVID-19 was sourced from the United States, Italy and Spain. Nucleic acid was either cDNA or gDNA, and it came from T cells, B-cell-depleted T cells, or PBMCs.

Trimming at V came to 5 bases and at J to 0 bases, leaving 9 bases not matched to a gene. Germline V lookup: CDR1 SEHNR, CDR2 FQNEAQ (reference sequence). The CDR3 is 17 amino acids. Profiled with immunoSEQ multiplex PCR; TCRdb holds only in-frame clones, not every one. In the table there are about 100,000 clones, roughly 84% of which are singletons. This clone was seen only a few times. Sample: peripheral blood. The chain links TRBV7-9 to TRBJ1-3, with 8 bases fitting TRBD1. This sequence originates from a young man in a cohort sampled during active COVID-19. The CDR3 DNA sequence: TGTGCCAGCAGCCGACAGGGGCCAAAAGCCTCTGGAAACACCATATATTTT. It is translated as CASSRQGPKASGNTIYF.